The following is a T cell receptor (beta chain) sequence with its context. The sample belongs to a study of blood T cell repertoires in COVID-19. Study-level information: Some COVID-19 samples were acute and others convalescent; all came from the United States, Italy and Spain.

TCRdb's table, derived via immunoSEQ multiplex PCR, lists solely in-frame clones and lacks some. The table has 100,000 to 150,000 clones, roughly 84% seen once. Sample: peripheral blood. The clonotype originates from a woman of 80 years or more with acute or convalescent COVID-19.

The CDR3 DNA follows: TGTGCCATCAGTGAGGGTGGAGGAAATCAGCCCCAGCATTTT. This translates into CAISEGGGNQPQHF. This rearrangement joins TRBV10-3 to TRBJ1-5; D is undetermined. Trimming left V 2 bases short and J 4 bases short, with 9 bases between. The CDR3 has 14 amino acids. Per germline, CDR1 ENHRY and CDR2 SYGVKD.